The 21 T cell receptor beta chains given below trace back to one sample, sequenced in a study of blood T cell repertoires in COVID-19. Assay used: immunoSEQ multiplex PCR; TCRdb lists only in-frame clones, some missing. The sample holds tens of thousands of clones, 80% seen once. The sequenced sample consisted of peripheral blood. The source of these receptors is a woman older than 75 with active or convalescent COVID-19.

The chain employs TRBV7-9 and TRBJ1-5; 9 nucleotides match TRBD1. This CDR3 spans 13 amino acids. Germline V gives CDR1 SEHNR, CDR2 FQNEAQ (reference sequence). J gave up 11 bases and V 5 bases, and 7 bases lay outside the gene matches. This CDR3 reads CASSTPGQGSQHF. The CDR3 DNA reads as TGTGCCAGCAGCACACCGGGACAGGGCTCCCAGCATTTT.

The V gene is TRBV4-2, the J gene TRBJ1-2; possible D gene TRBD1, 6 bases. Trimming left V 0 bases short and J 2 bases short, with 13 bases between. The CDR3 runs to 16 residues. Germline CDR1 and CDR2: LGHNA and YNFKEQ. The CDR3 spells CASSQEGHRENYGYTF. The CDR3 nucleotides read TGTGCCAGCAGCCAAGAAGGACACAGGGAAAACTATGGCTACACCTTC.

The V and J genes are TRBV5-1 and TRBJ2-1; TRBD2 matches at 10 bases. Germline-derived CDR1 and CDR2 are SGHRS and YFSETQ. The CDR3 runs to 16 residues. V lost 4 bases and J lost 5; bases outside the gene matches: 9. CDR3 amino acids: CASSPSGGAEHNEQFF. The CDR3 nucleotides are TGCGCCAGCAGCCCGAGCGGGGGGGCCGAACACAATGAGCAGTTCTTC.

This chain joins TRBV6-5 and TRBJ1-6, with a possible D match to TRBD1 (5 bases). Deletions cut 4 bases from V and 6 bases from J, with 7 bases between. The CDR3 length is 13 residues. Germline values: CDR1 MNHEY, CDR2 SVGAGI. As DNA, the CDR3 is TGTGCCAGCAGTTTTGACAGTAATTCACCCCTCCACTTT. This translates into CASSFDSNSPLHF.

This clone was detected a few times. CDR3 in DNA: TGTGCCAGCAGCCAAGGCGGGACAGGGTGGAGAGCTTTCTTT. Encoded protein: CASSQGGTGWRAFF. The rearrangement uses TRBV3-1 (or the pseudogene TRBV3-2) and TRBJ1-1; TRBD1 aligns across 9 bases. This CDR3 is 14 amino acids long. CDR1 is LGHDT, CDR2 YNNKEL, per germline (reference sequence). Trimming removed 1 base from V and 10 bases from J; junction bases left unmatched: 7.

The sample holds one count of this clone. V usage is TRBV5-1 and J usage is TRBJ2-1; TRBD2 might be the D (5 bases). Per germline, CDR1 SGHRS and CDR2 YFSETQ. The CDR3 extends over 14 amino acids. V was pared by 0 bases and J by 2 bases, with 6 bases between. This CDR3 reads CASSLAAAYNEQFF. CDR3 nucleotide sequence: TGCGCCAGCAGCTTGGCAGCGGCCTACAATGAGCAGTTCTTC.

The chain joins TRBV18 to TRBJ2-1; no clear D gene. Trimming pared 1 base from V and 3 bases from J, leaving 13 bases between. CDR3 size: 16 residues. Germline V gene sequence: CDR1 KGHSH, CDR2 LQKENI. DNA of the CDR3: TGTGCCAGCTCACCACTCCGAAGTAATAGCTACAATGAGCAGTTCTTC. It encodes CASSPLRSNSYNEQFF.

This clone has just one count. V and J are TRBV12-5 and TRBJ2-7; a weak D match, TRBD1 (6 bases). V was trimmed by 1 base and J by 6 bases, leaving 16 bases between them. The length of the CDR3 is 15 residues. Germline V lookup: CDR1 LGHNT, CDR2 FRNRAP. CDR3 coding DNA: TGTGCTAGTGGTTTGGATACAGGTCTAGGGGGCGAGCAGTACTTC. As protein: CASGLDTGLGGEQYF.

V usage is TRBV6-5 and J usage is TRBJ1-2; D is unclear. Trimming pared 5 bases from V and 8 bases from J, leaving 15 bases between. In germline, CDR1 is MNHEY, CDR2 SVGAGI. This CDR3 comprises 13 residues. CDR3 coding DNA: TGTGCCAGCAGTCCCGACCCACGCGGGGGCTACACCTTC. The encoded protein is CASSPDPRGGYTF.

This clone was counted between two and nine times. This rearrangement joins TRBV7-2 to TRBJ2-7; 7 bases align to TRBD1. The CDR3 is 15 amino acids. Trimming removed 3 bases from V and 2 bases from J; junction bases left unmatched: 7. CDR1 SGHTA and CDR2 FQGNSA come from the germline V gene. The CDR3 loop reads CASSLTWTGPYEQYF. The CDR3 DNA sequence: TGTGCCAGCAGCTTGACTTGGACAGGTCCCTACGAGCAGTACTTC.

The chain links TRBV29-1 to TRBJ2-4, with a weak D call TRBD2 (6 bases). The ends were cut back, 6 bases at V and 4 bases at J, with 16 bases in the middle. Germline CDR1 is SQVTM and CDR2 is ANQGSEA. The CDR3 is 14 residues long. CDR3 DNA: TGCAGCGTACTACCGGGACTGTTTAAAAACATTCAGTACTTC. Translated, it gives CSVLPGLFKNIQYF. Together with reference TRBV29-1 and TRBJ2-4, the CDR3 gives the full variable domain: SAVISQKPSRDICQRGTSLTIQCQVDSQVTMMFWYRQQPGQSLTLIATANQGSEATYESGFVIDKFPISRPNLTFSTLTVSNMSPEDSSIYLCSVLPGLFKNIQYFGAGTRLSVL.

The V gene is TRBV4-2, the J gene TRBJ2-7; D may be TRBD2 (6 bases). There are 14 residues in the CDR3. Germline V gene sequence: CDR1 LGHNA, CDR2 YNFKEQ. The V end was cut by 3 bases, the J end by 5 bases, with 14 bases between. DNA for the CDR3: TGTGCCAGCAGCCACGGGACTGGTTCCGACGAGCAGTACTTC. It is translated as CASSHGTGSDEQYF.

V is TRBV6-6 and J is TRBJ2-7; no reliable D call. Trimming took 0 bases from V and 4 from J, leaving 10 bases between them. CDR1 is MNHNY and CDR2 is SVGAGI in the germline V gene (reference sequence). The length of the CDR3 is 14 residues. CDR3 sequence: CASSYSATIYEQYF. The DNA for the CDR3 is TGTGCCAGCAGTTACTCGGCCACCATATACGAGCAGTACTTC.

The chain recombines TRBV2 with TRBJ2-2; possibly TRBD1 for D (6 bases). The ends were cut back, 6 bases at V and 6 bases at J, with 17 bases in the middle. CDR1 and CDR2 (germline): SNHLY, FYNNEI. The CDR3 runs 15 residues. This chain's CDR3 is CASREQGIVAGELFF. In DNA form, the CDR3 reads TGTGCCAGCAGGGAACAGGGAATTGTGGCCGGGGAGCTGTTTTTT.

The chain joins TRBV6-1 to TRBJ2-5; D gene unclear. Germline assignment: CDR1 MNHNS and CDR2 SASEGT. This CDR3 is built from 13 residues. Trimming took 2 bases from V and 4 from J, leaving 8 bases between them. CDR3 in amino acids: CASSEPGSETQYF. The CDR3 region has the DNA TGTGCCAGCAGTGAACCGGGTTCAGAGACCCAGTACTTC.

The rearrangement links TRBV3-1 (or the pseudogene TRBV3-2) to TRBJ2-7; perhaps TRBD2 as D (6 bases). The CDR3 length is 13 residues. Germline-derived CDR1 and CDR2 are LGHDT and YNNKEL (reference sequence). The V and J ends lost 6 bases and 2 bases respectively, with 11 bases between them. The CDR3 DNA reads TGTGCCAGCAGTCAGTGGGAGGCCTACGAGCAGTACTTC. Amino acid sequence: CASSQWEAYEQYF.

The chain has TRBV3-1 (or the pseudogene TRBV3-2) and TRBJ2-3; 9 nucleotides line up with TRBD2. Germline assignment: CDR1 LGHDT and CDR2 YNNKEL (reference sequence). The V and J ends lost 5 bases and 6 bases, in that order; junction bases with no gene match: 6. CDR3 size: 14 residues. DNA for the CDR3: TGTGCCAGCAGCGGACCGGGACTAGCCGATACGCAGTATTTT. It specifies CASSGPGLADTQYF.

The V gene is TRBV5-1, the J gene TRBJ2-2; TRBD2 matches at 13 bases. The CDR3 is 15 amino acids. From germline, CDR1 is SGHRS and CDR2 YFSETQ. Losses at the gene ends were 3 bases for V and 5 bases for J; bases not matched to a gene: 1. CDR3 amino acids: CASSWTSGGTGELFF. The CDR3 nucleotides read TGCGCCAGCAGCTGGACTAGCGGGGGAACCGGGGAGCTGTTTTTT.

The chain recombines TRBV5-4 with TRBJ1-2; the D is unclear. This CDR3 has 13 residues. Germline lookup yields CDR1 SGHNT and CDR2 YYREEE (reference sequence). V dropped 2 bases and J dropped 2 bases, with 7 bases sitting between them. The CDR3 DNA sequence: TGTGCCAGCAGCTTAGCGCAGAACTATGGCTACACCTTC. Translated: CASSLAQNYGYTF. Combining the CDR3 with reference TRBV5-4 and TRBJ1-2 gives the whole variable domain ETGVTQSPTHLIKTRGQQVTLRCSSQSGHNTVSWYQQALGQGPQFIFQYYREEENGRGNFPPRFSGLQFPNYSSELNVNALELDDSALYLCASSLAQNYGYTFGSGTRLTVV.

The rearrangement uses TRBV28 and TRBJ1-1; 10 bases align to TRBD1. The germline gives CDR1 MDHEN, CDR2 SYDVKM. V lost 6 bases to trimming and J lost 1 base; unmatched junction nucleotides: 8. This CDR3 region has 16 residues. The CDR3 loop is CASRVSGTGENTEAFF. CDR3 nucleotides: TGTGCCAGCAGAGTCTCAGGGACAGGGGAGAACACTGAAGCTTTCTTT.

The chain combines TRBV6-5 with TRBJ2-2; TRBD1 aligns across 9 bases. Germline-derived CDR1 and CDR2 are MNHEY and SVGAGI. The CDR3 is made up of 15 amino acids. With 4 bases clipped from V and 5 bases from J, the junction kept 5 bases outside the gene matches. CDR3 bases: TGTGCCAGCAGTTCCGGGACAGGGCGGACCGGGGAGCTGTTTTTT. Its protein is CASSSGTGRTGELFF.